These 22 T cell receptor beta chains came from one sample sequenced in a study of T cell responses to AZD1222 COVID-19 vaccine. This table comes from immunoSEQ multiplex PCR, and its TCRdb copy is limited to in-frame clones, with some not included. The sample has roughly 89,000 clones; around nine tenths are singletons. The sequences come from peripheral blood, collected on day 0 of MenACWY control vaccination. The receptors were gathered from an adult in good health.

The CDR3, as DNA: TGTGCCTGGCAGCTTTACCAGCGTGAAGCTTTCTTT. This gives the protein CAWQLYQREAFF. The V and J genes are TRBV30 and TRBJ1-1; no reliable D call. Trimming took off 5 bases at V and 7 bases at J, with 14 bases between the two ends. CDR1 and CDR2 from the germline V gene are GTSNPN and SVGIG (reference sequence). The CDR3 length is 12 residues.

The chain recombines TRBV6-5 with TRBJ2-7; 9 positions agree with TRBD1. Germline CDR1 and CDR2: MNHEY and SVGAGI. The junction had 10 bases not matched to a gene; V was cut back by 4 bases and J by 6 bases. The CDR3 spans 15 residues. The CDR3: CASSFATGGYVEQYF. The DNA for the CDR3 is TGTGCCAGCAGTTTCGCGACAGGGGGGTATGTCGAGCAGTACTTC.

The chain links TRBV10-1 to TRBJ2-7; 8 bases are shared with TRBD1. The length of the CDR3 is 15 residues. CDR1 and CDR2 (germline): WNHNN, SYGVQD (reference sequence). J gave up 1 base and V 3 bases, and 5 bases lay outside the gene matches. The CDR3 spells CASSDADRASYEQYF. CDR3 coding DNA: TGCGCCAGCAGTGATGCGGACAGGGCGTCCTACGAGCAGTACTTC.

The genes are TRBV6-5 and TRBJ2-2, with 8 nucleotides matching TRBD2. The CDR3 length is 15 residues. J was trimmed by 1 base and V by 11 bases; bases with no gene match: 9. Germline V lookup: CDR1 MNHEY, CDR2 SVGAGI. Here the CDR3 reads CAAWALAGNTGELFF. The CDR3 DNA reads as TGTGCCGCCTGGGCGCTAGCGGGGAACACCGGGGAGCTGTTTTTT.

The rearrangement uses TRBV24-1 and TRBJ2-1; D is uncertain. CDR1 and CDR2 (germline): KGHDR, SFDVKD. The CDR3 runs 12 residues. Between the trimmed V and J ends, which lost 3 bases and 8 bases, there was a span of 7 bases. CDR3 in amino acids: CATSDLLHEQFF. The CDR3 DNA is TGTGCCACCAGTGATCTGCTCCATGAGCAGTTCTTC.

This sequence joins TRBV3-1 (or the pseudogene TRBV3-2) and TRBJ1-2; D is unclear. V was clipped by 4 bases and J by 6 bases, with 9 bases between them. The CDR3 loop spans 12 amino acids. CDR1 and CDR2 (germline): LGHDT, YNNKEL (reference sequence). This chain's CDR3 is CASSLLEDGYTF. CDR3 coding DNA: TGTGCCAGCAGCCTACTAGAGGATGGCTACACCTTC.

V is TRBV7-2 and J is TRBJ2-1; 9 bases are shared with TRBD1. Germline V gene sequence: CDR1 SGHTA, CDR2 FQGNSA. The V segment lost 6 bases and the J segment 4 bases; nucleotides outside the gene matches: 10. The CDR3 loop spans 16 amino acids. The CDR3 bases are TGTGCCAGCAGTCCCAATGGACAGGGGCTGTACAATGAGCAGTTCTTC. Protein sequence: CASSPNGQGLYNEQFF.

V gene TRBV15 combines with J gene TRBJ2-5; no clear D. Germline values: CDR1 LNHNV, CDR2 YYDKDF (reference sequence). This CDR3 contains 15 residues. Trimming pared 0 bases from V and 2 bases from J, leaving 10 bases between. CDR3 coding DNA: TGTGCCACCAGCAGAGATCGGCCAGAACAAGAGACCCAGTACTTC. Translating it yields CATSRDRPEQETQYF.

V gene TRBV20-1 combines with J gene TRBJ2-1, with TRBD2 identical over 9 bases. The V and J ends lost 3 bases and 7 bases, in that order; junction bases with no gene match: 7. The CDR3 spans 14 residues. Germline-derived CDR1 and CDR2 are DFQATT and SNEGSKA (reference sequence). The DNA of the CDR3 is TGCAGTGCTAGTGGCGGGAGGGCCGGAAATGAGCAGTTCTTC. Its protein product is CSASGGRAGNEQFF.

The chain recombines TRBV7-9 with TRBJ2-1; D may be TRBD2 (6 bases). CDR3 length: 16 amino acids. V lost 6 bases to trimming and J lost 1 base, with 16 bases between them. CDR1 and CDR2 from the germline V gene are SEHNR and FQNEAQ (reference sequence). CDR3 sequence reads: CASREGSGLSYNEQFF. DNA of the CDR3: TGTGCCAGCAGAGAGGGTAGCGGACTTTCCTACAATGAGCAGTTCTTC.

J is TRBJ2-7 and V is TRBV28; 9 bases map to TRBD1. J lost 5 bases, V lost 7 bases, and 12 bases had no gene match. CDR3 length equals 15 residues. The germline V gene encodes CDR1 MDHEN and CDR2 SYDVKM. CDR3 amino acids: CASTIGGTGSNEQYF. The CDR3 nucleotides are TGTGCCAGCACCATCGGGGGGACAGGGTCCAACGAGCAGTACTTC. The variable domain in full, completed from reference TRBV28 and TRBJ2-7, reads DVKVTQSSRYLVKRTGEKVFLECVQDMDHENMFWYRQDPGLGLRLIYFSYDVKMKEKGDIPEGYSVSREKKERFSLILESASTNQTSMYLCASTIGGTGSNEQYFGPGTRLTVT.

The gene calls are TRBV6-5 and TRBJ2-2; D is unresolved. From germline, CDR1 is MNHEY and CDR2 SVGAGI. The CDR3 extends over 15 amino acids. The ends were cut back, 6 bases at V and 2 bases at J, with 13 bases in the middle. CDR3 sequence (DNA): TGTGCCAGCAGGGGATGGAAAACAAACACCGGGGAGCTGTTTTTT. Amino acid sequence: CASRGWKTNTGELFF.

This chain uses TRBV27 with TRBJ2-1, with a possible D match to TRBD2 (6 bases). Trimming took 4 bases from V and 0 from J, leaving 16 bases between them. Per germline, CDR1 MNHEY and CDR2 SMNVEV (reference sequence). CDR3 length: 17 residues. The CDR3 DNA reads TGTGCCAGCAGTTATGGGTCCCGGGAGAACTCCTACAATGAGCAGTTCTTC. Protein product: CASSYGSRENSYNEQFF.

The rearrangement joins TRBV28 to TRBJ1-2, with D tentatively TRBD1 (5 bases). CDR3 length: 14 amino acids. With 7 bases removed from V and 0 bases from J, the gap between germline ends came to 12 bases. Germline-derived CDR1 and CDR2 are MDHEN and SYDVKM. The CDR3: CASIWGGANYGYTF. The CDR3, as DNA: TGTGCCAGCATCTGGGGCGGAGCTAACTATGGCTACACCTTC.

The V call is TRBV29-1, the J call TRBJ2-7; D perhaps matches TRBD1 (5 bases). CDR1 SQVTM and CDR2 ANQGSEA come from the germline V gene. The CDR3 has 13 residues. The V end lost 4 bases, the J end lost 4 bases, and 14 bases lay between the germline ends. DNA for the CDR3: TGCAGCGTTGTTCCCATGACAGATTACGAGCAGTACTTC. It translates to CSVVPMTDYEQYF.

This chain joins TRBV28 and TRBJ2-6; D is possibly TRBD1 (5 bases). V lost 3 bases and J 0 bases, leaving 12 bases between the germline ends. CDR1 and CDR2 from the germline V gene are MDHEN and SYDVKM. CDR3 length: 17 amino acids. CDR3 amino acids: CASSLLQGISGANVLTF. CDR3 nucleotides: TGTGCCAGCAGTTTGTTGCAGGGTATCTCTGGGGCCAACGTCCTGACTTTC.

This clone is classed as large. The V and J genes are TRBV4-3 and TRBJ1-3, with D unresolved. The CDR3 sequence is 15 residues long. Germline-derived CDR1 and CDR2 are LGHNA and YSLEER. V shed 3 bases and J shed 1 base, with 10 bases lying between them. The CDR3 DNA reads as TGCGCCAGCAGCCAGTCGGAAGCTTCTGGAAACACCATATATTTT. Residues: CASSQSEASGNTIYF.

The J gene is TRBJ2-2, the V gene TRBV18; D might be TRBD1 (6 bases). V was trimmed by 3 bases and J by 2 bases, leaving 13 bases between them. The CDR3 has 16 amino acids. Germline values: CDR1 KGHSH, CDR2 LQKENI. CDR3 protein: CASSPLGHINTGELFF. In DNA form, the CDR3 reads TGTGCCAGCTCACCCCTGGGACACATAAACACCGGGGAGCTGTTTTTT.

The gene calls are TRBV12-3 or TRBV12-4 and TRBJ2-3, with D tentatively TRBD1 (5 bases). This CDR3 comprises 13 residues. Trimming shortened V by 6 bases and J by 6 bases, and 13 bases separated the two germline ends. This chain's CDR3 is CASSPQPGDTQYF. The CDR3 coding sequence is TGTGCCAGCAGCCCTCAACCAGGGGATACGCAGTATTTT.

The chain employs TRBV28 and TRBJ1-2, with 9 bases matching TRBD1. The CDR3 runs to 15 residues. Germline-derived CDR1 and CDR2 are MDHEN and SYDVKM. The trim removed 7 bases at V and 5 bases at J, leaving 11 bases unmatched. CDR3 loop: CASNVGTGLTYGYTF. The DNA for the CDR3 is TGTGCCAGCAATGTCGGGACAGGGCTTACTTATGGCTACACCTTC.

The chain has TRBV30 and TRBJ1-3; D remains unclear. Germline V gene lookup returns CDR1 GTSNPN and CDR2 SVGIG (reference sequence). V lost 7 bases to trimming and J lost 0 bases, with 13 bases between them. This CDR3 is 14 amino acids long. The CDR3 reads CALTDWDSGNTIYF. In DNA form, the CDR3 reads TGTGCCTTGACGGACTGGGACTCTGGAAACACCATATATTTT.

The CDR3 region has the DNA TGTGCCAGCAGCCAAACAGGGGGCTCCTACAATGAGCAGTTCTTC. Protein sequence: CASSQTGGSYNEQFF. J is TRBJ2-1 and V is TRBV27; 8 bases match TRBD1. Germline V gene data show CDR1 as MNHEY and CDR2 as SMNVEV (reference sequence). CDR3 length: 15 residues. The trim removed 6 bases at V and 0 bases at J, leaving 4 bases unmatched.